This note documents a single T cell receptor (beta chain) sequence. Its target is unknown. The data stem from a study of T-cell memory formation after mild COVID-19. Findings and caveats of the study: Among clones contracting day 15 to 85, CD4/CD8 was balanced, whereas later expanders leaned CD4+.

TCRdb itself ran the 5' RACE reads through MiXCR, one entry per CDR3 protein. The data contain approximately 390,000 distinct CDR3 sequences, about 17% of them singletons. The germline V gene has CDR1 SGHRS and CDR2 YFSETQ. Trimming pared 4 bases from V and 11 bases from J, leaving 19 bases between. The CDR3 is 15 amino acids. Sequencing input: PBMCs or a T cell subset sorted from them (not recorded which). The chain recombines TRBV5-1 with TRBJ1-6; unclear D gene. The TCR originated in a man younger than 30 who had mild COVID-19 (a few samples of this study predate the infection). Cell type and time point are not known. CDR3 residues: CASSPEQMGSTPLHF. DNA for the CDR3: TGCGCCAGCAGCCCGGAGCAGATGGGGTCGACACCCCTCCACTTT.